One and the same sample provided the 26 T cell receptor beta chains below, sequenced in a study of T cells in Graves' hyperthyroidism and ophthalmopathy. TCR beta CDR3 regions were amplified from RNA transcripts. Primed by the HTBI set, a first-round RT-PCR was run on the TCR CDR3. TCRdb processed the multiplex PCR reads anew with MiXCR; each CDR3 protein has one entry. The sample lists a few hundred thousand distinct CDR3 sequences, approximately 15% occurring once. The specimen sequenced was blood. The receptors here all came from a woman aged 25-40 years with Graves' ophthalmopathy.

The V and J genes are TRBV7-2 and TRBJ2-3; D is ambiguous. Germline V gene data show CDR1 as SGHTA and CDR2 as FQGNSA. V lost 1 base and J lost 5, with 7 bases in between. The CDR3 is 13 residues long. CDR3 sequence (DNA): TGTGCCAGCAGCTTAGGGTTTGTAGATACGCAGTATTTT. This codes for CASSLGFVDTQYF.

With respect to this clonotype: A much larger clone sits a single nucleotide away, making a read error possible. This rearrangement joins TRBV29-1 to TRBJ1-1; maybe TRBD1 (5 bases). From germline, CDR1 is SQVTM and CDR2 ANQGSEA. This CDR3 is built from 13 residues. This CDR3 reads CSVDLGGNTEASF. Written as DNA, the CDR3 is TGCAGCGTTGATTTGGGGGGGAACACTGAAGCTTCCTTT.

In its sample, this clonotype was seen many times. This chain links TRBV30 with TRBJ2-7; no firm D call. V was clipped by 2 bases and J by 2 bases, with 4 bases between them. Germline CDR1 GTSNPN, CDR2 SVGIG (reference sequence). This CDR3 is 11 amino acids long. The CDR3 is CAWSIAYEQYF. The CDR3 DNA is TGTGCCTGGAGTATTGCCTACGAGCAGTACTTC.

This clonotype was detected many times. The chain employs TRBV20-1 and TRBJ2-1, with 7 positions matching TRBD1. CDR3 length: 13 residues. V gave up 5 bases and J gave up 4 bases; unmatched junction bases: 5. Per germline, CDR1 DFQATT and CDR2 SNEGSKA (reference sequence). CDR3 protein: CSASRTGYNEQFF. CDR3 coding DNA: TGCAGTGCTTCCCGGACAGGTTACAATGAGCAGTTCTTC.

This clonotype came up many times. This chain joins TRBV2 and TRBJ2-1; 7 bases are a match to TRBD1. Germline loops: CDR1 SNHLY, CDR2 FYNNEI. The V segment lost 6 bases and the J segment 3 bases; nucleotides outside the gene matches: 8. The CDR3 totals 15 residues. The CDR3 sequence: CASRAGTDYYNEQFF. The DNA of the CDR3 is TGTGCCAGCAGGGCCGGGACAGACTACTACAATGAGCAGTTCTTC.

Ten or more counts support this clonotype. This chain uses TRBV6-5 with TRBJ2-7; the D gene is possibly TRBD1 (6 bases). This CDR3 contains 15 residues. Germline CDR1 and CDR2: MNHEY and SVGAGI. The V and J ends lost 2 bases and 2 bases respectively, with 13 bases between them. CDR3 bases: TGTGCCAGCAGTTACCGCCGGGACACCACCTACGAGCAGTACTTC. Translated, it gives CASSYRRDTTYEQYF.

This clonotype appeared many times. V gene TRBV30 combines with J gene TRBJ2-1, with a tentative D call TRBD2 (6 bases). V was shortened by 2 bases and J by 7 bases, with 12 bases between the two germline ends. The CDR3 has 13 amino acids. Germline V gene sequence: CDR1 GTSNPN, CDR2 SVGIG (reference sequence). Here the CDR3 DNA reads TGTGCCTGGAGTAGCGGGTTTGGGAATGAGCAGTTCTTC. It is translated as CAWSSGFGNEQFF.

This clonotype came up many times. The genes are TRBV29-1 and TRBJ1-3; the D is unclear. V dropped 4 bases and J dropped 4 bases, with 11 bases sitting between them. CDR3 length: 13 amino acids. The germline gives CDR1 SQVTM, CDR2 ANQGSEA. CDR3 in amino acids: CSVGVSNGNTIYF. The CDR3 nucleotides read TGCAGCGTTGGGGTTTCGAACGGAAACACCATATATTTT. The whole variable domain, remainder taken from reference TRBV29-1 and TRBJ1-3, is SAVISQKPSRDICQRGTSLTIQCQVDSQVTMMFWYRQQPGQSLTLIATANQGSEATYESGFVIDKFPISRPNLTFSTLTVSNMSPEDSSIYLCSVGVSNGNTIYFGEGSWLTVV.

Ten or more counts support this clonotype. The gene calls are TRBV11-2 and TRBJ1-1; weak D call: TRBD1 (6 bases). This CDR3 contains 16 residues. Per the germline V gene, CDR1 is SGHAT and CDR2 is FQNNGV. V was cut by 5 bases and J by 0 bases, with 16 bases left in between. CDR3 in amino acids: CASSRGQPLMNTEAFF. CDR3 DNA: TGTGCCAGCAGCCGAGGACAGCCCCTGATGAACACTGAAGCTTTCTTT.

This clonotype has at least ten counts. V and J are TRBV7-9 and TRBJ1-2; possible D gene TRBD1, 6 bases. Germline values: CDR1 SEHNR, CDR2 FQNEAQ (reference sequence). The CDR3 spans 15 residues. Trimming cost V 5 bases and J 0 bases, with 13 bases left between them. The DNA for the CDR3 is TGTGCCAGCAGCCTCCTGGACAGTTCTAACTATGGCTACACCTTC. Residues: CASSLLDSSNYGYTF.

As concerns this clonotype: It may be a read error: a sequence one base away is much more abundant. The chain employs TRBV5-1 and TRBJ1-1; D possibly corresponds to TRBD1 (5 bases). The CDR3 covers 16 residues. CDR1 and CDR2 (germline): SGHRS, YFSETQ. DNA of the CDR3: TGCACCAGCAGTTTTCCAAGCCGGGGCGCGAACACTGAAGCTTTCTTT. This sequence encodes CTSSFPSRGANTEAFF.

Concerning this clonotype itself: This may arise from a read error, as a much more abundant clone is one base away. The chain combines TRBV7-6 with TRBJ2-1, with 10 positions matching TRBD2. CDR1 and CDR2 (germline): SGHVS, FNYEAQ. The CDR3 has 15 residues. The CDR3 DNA reads as TGTGCCAGCAGCGTAAGCGGGGGGGGCTACAGTGAGCAGTTCTTC. Amino acid sequence: CASSVSGGGYSEQFF.

This clonotype was found many times. The rearrangement links TRBV20-1 to TRBJ2-1; D perhaps matches TRBD2 (7 bases). Trimming left V 6 bases short and J 6 bases short, with 21 bases between. This CDR3 has 15 amino acids. Per germline, CDR1 DFQATT and CDR2 SNEGSKA (reference sequence). Here the CDR3 reads CSAKTGGLAANEQFF. The CDR3 DNA is TGCAGTGCCAAAACTGGGGGGCTAGCGGCCAATGAGCAGTTCTTC.

This clonotype was seen many times. The chain links TRBV6-2 or TRBV6-3 to TRBJ2-5; no definite D call. Germline values: CDR1 MNHEY, CDR2 SVGEGT. Trimming stripped 7 bases from V and 3 bases from J, with 12 bases between. The CDR3 consists of 13 residues. The CDR3 sequence is CASTPRPKETQYF. The DNA of the CDR3 is TGTGCCAGCACCCCCAGACCCAAAGAGACCCAGTACTTC.

In its sample, this clonotype was seen many times. The CDR3 reads CSASEVPAGELFF. The DNA for the CDR3 is TGCAGTGCTAGTGAAGTTCCGGCCGGGGAGCTGTTTTTT. The chain couples TRBV20-1 to TRBJ2-2; D is unresolved. CDR1 is DFQATT, CDR2 SNEGSKA, per germline (reference sequence). The length of the CDR3 is 13 residues. V was shortened by 3 bases and J by 6 bases, with 11 bases between the two germline ends.

This clonotype was counted ten times or more. V is TRBV7-2 and J is TRBJ2-5; a possible D gene is TRBD1 (6 bases). Germline V gene data show CDR1 as SGHTA and CDR2 as FQGNSA. CDR3 length: 14 residues. V dropped 3 bases and J dropped 5 bases, with 13 bases sitting between them. The CDR3 nucleotides are TGTGCCAGCAGCTTTAACAGGGTTGGGGAGACCCAGTACTTC. As protein: CASSFNRVGETQYF.

There are many counts of this clonotype. The V gene is TRBV2, the J gene TRBJ2-2, with D uncertain. The V end lost 4 bases, the J end lost 7 bases, and 7 bases lay between the germline ends. Germline CDR1 SNHLY, CDR2 FYNNEI. The length of the CDR3 is 12 residues. CDR3 coding DNA: TGTGCCAGCAGTGGGGGATACGGGGAGCTGTTTTTT. Translated, it gives CASSGGYGELFF.

This clonotype came up many times. This chain links TRBV7-9 with TRBJ2-3, with D maybe TRBD1 (6 bases). V was pared by 2 bases and J by 4 bases, with 13 bases between. Germline CDR1 and CDR2: SEHNR and FQNEAQ (reference sequence). The CDR3 has 15 residues. CDR3 DNA sequence: TGTGCCAGCAGCTTAAGGTCAGGGGATTCAGATACGCAGTATTTT. Translated: CASSLRSGDSDTQYF.

This clonotype appeared many times. This chain uses TRBV7-8 with TRBJ2-7; 7 bases line up with TRBD1. CDR3 length: 14 residues. CDR1 SGHVS and CDR2 FQNEAQ come from the germline V gene. V gave up 5 bases and J gave up 4 bases; unmatched junction bases: 8. The CDR3 nucleotides are TGTGCCAGCAGCCTCCTCAGGGGGTGGTACGAGCAGTACTTC. It codes for CASSLLRGWYEQYF.

The rearrangement joins TRBV20-1 to TRBJ2-3; 16 nucleotides line up with TRBD2. The CDR3 consists of 18 residues. V gave up 0 bases and J gave up 8 bases; unmatched junction bases: 11. Germline loops: CDR1 DFQATT, CDR2 SNEGSKA (reference sequence). CDR3 residues: CSARDLGTSGGAMGTQYF. The CDR3 DNA is TGCAGTGCTAGAGATCTCGGGACTAGCGGGGGGGCGATGGGTACGCAGTATTTT.

The genes are TRBV27 and TRBJ1-6; 10 nucleotides match TRBD1. Germline V lookup: CDR1 MNHEY, CDR2 SMNVEV (reference sequence). Trimming removed 10 bases from V and 10 bases from J; junction bases left unmatched: 7. The CDR3 sequence is 13 residues long. Here the CDR3 DNA reads TGTGCCACCCGGGGGACAGGGGCATCACCCCTCCACTTT. Amino acids: CATRGTGASPLHF.

The J gene is TRBJ2-7, the V gene TRBV7-9, with TRBD1 matching over 10 bases. There are 15 residues in the CDR3. Trimming removed 3 bases from V and 4 bases from J; junction bases left unmatched: 6. The germline gives CDR1 SEHNR, CDR2 FQNEAQ (reference sequence). The CDR3 is CASSFDRGQAYEQYF. The CDR3 nucleotides read TGTGCCAGCAGCTTTGACAGGGGGCAGGCATACGAGCAGTACTTC.

The sample holds many counts of this clonotype. The rearrangement links TRBV18 to TRBJ1-1; a weak D match, TRBD1 (5 bases). V lost 3 bases and J 1 base, leaving 15 bases between the germline ends. The CDR3 totals 16 residues. Germline V CDR1 and CDR2: KGHSH, LQKENI. The CDR3 here is CASSPGRGTGNTEAFF. The CDR3 DNA reads TGTGCCAGCTCACCGGGAAGGGGAACAGGGAACACTGAAGCTTTCTTT.

The chain employs TRBV28 and TRBJ2-1; D is possibly TRBD1 or TRBD2 (5 bases each). The CDR3 sequence is 14 residues long. Trimming removed 6 bases from V and 10 bases from J, with 19 bases in between. Per germline, CDR1 MDHEN and CDR2 SYDVKM. CDR3 nucleotide sequence: TGTGCCAGCAGCCCCCGGGACCAGGGCTACGAGCAGTTCTTC. Translated: CASSPRDQGYEQFF. Full variable domain (remainder filled in from reference TRBV28 and TRBJ2-1): DVKVTQSSRYLVKRTGEKVFLECVQDMDHENMFWYRQDPGLGLRLIYFSYDVKMKEKGDIPEGYSVSREKKERFSLILESASTNQTSMYLCASSPRDQGYEQFFGPGTRLTVL.

This clonotype has more than one count but fewer than ten. The chain recombines TRBV7-9 with TRBJ2-7; D is ambiguous. V was shortened by 0 bases and J by 5 bases, with 8 bases between the two germline ends. Germline assignment: CDR1 SEHNR and CDR2 FQNEAQ (reference sequence). The CDR3 totals 13 residues. This CDR3 reads CASSLAVGHEQYF. The CDR3 nucleotides are TGTGCCAGCAGCTTAGCGGTGGGTCACGAGCAGTACTTC. Filled out from reference TRBV7-9 and TRBJ2-7, the complete variable domain reads DTGVSQNPRHKITKRGQNVTFRCDPISEHNRLYWYRQTLGQGPEFLTYFQNEAQLEKSRLLSDRFSAERPKGSFSTLEIQRTEQGDSAMYLCASSLAVGHEQYFGPGTRLTVT.

This chain connects TRBV3-1 to TRBJ1-1, with TRBD1 as a possible D gene (6 bases). The CDR3 runs 13 residues. Germline CDR1 and CDR2: LGHDT and YNNKEL (reference sequence). The V end lost 5 bases, the J end lost 4 bases, and 11 bases lay between the germline ends. DNA for the CDR3: TGTGCCAGCAGCTCATCAGGGGTCACTGAAGCTTTCTTT. It encodes CASSSSGVTEAFF.